This T cell receptor (beta chain) was profiled in a study of a mutant IDH1 vaccine in newly diagnosed glioma. Background on the study: Males made up 62.5% and females around 38% of treated patients, whose mean age was 40.4 years. Prior therapy was radiotherapy, temozolomide, or both; most received both.

Produced via immunoSEQ multiplex PCR; TCRdb's table is partial and in-frame only. This sample has 50,000 to 70,000 clones, with around 87% found just once. Unmatched junction bases numbered 15, after V lost 4 bases and J lost 2 bases. The CDR3 covers 18 residues. Germline CDR1 reads ENHRY; CDR2 reads SYGVKD. Time point described: week 23, last vaccination. The content of each vaccine dose was 300 ug of mutant IDH1 20-mer peptide, and topical imiquimod accompanied it. Remarks on this clone: What it recognizes is unknown.

Sample: PBMCs, taken from a glioma patient whose treatment included an IDH1 peptide vaccine. The genes are TRBV10-3 and TRBJ1-2, with 8 bases aligning to TRBD1. The receptor was derived from a man aged 35-49 years with glioma. In nucleotides, the CDR3 is TGTGCCATCAGTGCCCCGCTGGGACAGGAGGGGCAAAACTATGGCTACACCTTC. Translating it yields CAISAPLGQEGQNYGYTF.